This TCR beta chain was found in a study of Graves' ophthalmopathy and Graves' hyperthyroidism. For repertoire sequencing, the TCR beta CDR3 regions were amplified from RNA transcripts. HTBI-primed RT-PCR formed the first round, and a multiplex PCR formed the second. TCRdb analysed the multiplex PCR reads with MiXCR anew, one entry per CDR3 protein. The data show about 660,000 distinct CDR3 sequences, 35% to 50% seen once. The germline CDR1 and CDR2 sequences are SGHAT and FQNNGV. V trimming: 0 bases; J trimming: 3 bases; junction bases outside the gene matches: 2. The CDR3 runs to 14 residues. This clonotype was observed many times. The antigen is undetermined. Study conclusions and caveats: Blood shared most expanded thyroid clonotypes above 0.001 frequency. In separating ophthalmopathy from stable hyperthyroidism, a 13-signature model achieved less than 90% sensitivity and about 80% specificity.

The source material was peripheral blood. The TCR originated in an adult man with Graves' ophthalmopathy. The rearrangement uses TRBV11-2 and TRBJ2-7; 7 nucleotides line up with TRBD1. The CDR3 here is CASSLDPGGYEQYF. The CDR3 nucleotides read TGTGCCAGCAGCTTAGACCCAGGGGGCTACGAGCAGTACTTC.